Reported below is one T cell receptor (beta chain). The V gene's germline CDR1 is MNHEY and CDR2 SMNVEV (reference sequence). V was cut by 4 bases and J by 4 bases, with 10 bases left in between. The CDR3 runs to 13 residues. Per the authors' pipeline: Reference gene primer amplification gave estimated nucleated cell counts. TCRdb's table, derived via immunoSEQ multiplex PCR, lists solely in-frame clones and lacks some. V and J calls and clone size are given by that table; D and trimming were obtained from the DNA. Counted here are approximately 170,000 clones, more than 75% occurring once; the ten biggest clones make up over 15%. The data belong to a study of blood T cell repertoires in COVID-19. About the research overall: Sources were T cells, B-cell-depleted T cells, or PBMCs; the material itself was cDNA or gDNA.

Sequencing input: peripheral blood. The chain is built from TRBV27 and TRBJ1-2; D possibly corresponds to TRBD1 (5 bases). The receptor comes from a man aged 55 to 70 with active or convalescent COVID-19. The CDR3 region has the DNA TGTGCCAGCAGTTGGGGGGGGAGCTATGGCTACACCTTC. Encoded protein: CASSWGGSYGYTF.